Listed below are T cell receptor beta chains from one sample, sequenced in a study of blood T cells in healthy people across ages. TCRdb called the 5' RACE reads again in MiXCR, with one record for every CDR3 protein. Here the sample spans almost 550,000 distinct CDR3 sequences, 24% being singletons. These data are also associated with another study on T cells of mothers and their children.

The sequenced sample was blood. All receptors derive from a boy younger than 18 in good health. Both conserved end residues are part of each CDR3. Each record gives: CDR3 protein, CDR3 DNA, clone size, V gene, D gene, J gene. D genes are given only for firm matches. Some rows have no size entry. The others give once, few or many, or a class for an expanded clone.

CDR3aa: CASRRLGADNEQFF; CDR3nt: TGTGCCAGCAGGAGGTTAGGGGCAGACAATGAGCAGTTCTTC; abundance: -; v_gene: TRBV12-3/TRBV12-4; d_gene: -; j_gene: TRBJ2-1
CDR3aa: CASSPITSGGASYNEQFF; CDR3nt: TGTGCCAGCAGCCCTATTACTAGCGGGGGTGCCTCCTACAATGAGCAGTTCTTC; abundance: -; v_gene: TRBV4-2; d_gene: TRBD2; j_gene: TRBJ2-1
CDR3aa: CASSLQGAEAFF; CDR3nt: TGTGCCAGCAGCTTACAGGGAGCTGAAGCTTTCTTT; abundance: -; v_gene: TRBV11-1; d_gene: -; j_gene: TRBJ1-1
CDR3aa: CASSPGISGGPRETQYF; CDR3nt: TGTGCCAGCAGCCCCGGGATTAGCGGGGGGCCGAGAGAGACCCAGTACTTC; abundance: once; v_gene: TRBV12-3/TRBV12-4; d_gene: TRBD2; j_gene: TRBJ2-5
CDR3aa: CASSEQGRDTQYF; CDR3nt: TGTGCCAGCAGTGAACAGGGGAGAGATACGCAGTATTTT; abundance: -; v_gene: TRBV25-1; d_gene: -; j_gene: TRBJ2-3
CDR3aa: CAIRTTGDYEQYF; CDR3nt: TGTGCCATCAGGACGACAGGGGACTACGAGCAGTACTTC; abundance: -; v_gene: TRBV10-3; d_gene: TRBD1; j_gene: TRBJ2-7
CDR3aa: CASSDTGHVEFVWTNYGYTF; CDR3nt: TGTGCCAGCAGTGATACGGGACACGTTGAATTTGTATGGACAAACTATGGCTACACCTTC; abundance: few; v_gene: TRBV2; d_gene: -; j_gene: TRBJ1-2
CDR3aa: CASSLLDTNYGYTF; CDR3nt: TGTGCCAGCAGTTTACTGGACACCAACTATGGCTACACCTTC; abundance: -; v_gene: TRBV28; d_gene: -; j_gene: TRBJ1-2
CDR3aa: CASSQGLASYEQYF; CDR3nt: TGCGCCAGCAGCCAGGGACTAGCCTCCTACGAGCAGTACTTC; abundance: many; v_gene: TRBV5-1; d_gene: TRBD2; j_gene: TRBJ2-7
CDR3aa: CSARARIEAFF; CDR3nt: TGCAGTGCTCGGGCGAGGATTGAAGCTTTCTTT; abundance: -; v_gene: TRBV20-1; d_gene: -; j_gene: TRBJ1-1
CDR3aa: CSARPRQLTYGYTF; CDR3nt: TGCAGTGCTCGGCCTCGACAGCTTACCTATGGCTACACCTTC; abundance: -; v_gene: TRBV20-1; d_gene: -; j_gene: TRBJ1-2
CDR3aa: CSATRAANNEQFF; CDR3nt: TGCAGTGCTACCCGGGCCGCTAACAATGAGCAGTTCTTC; abundance: -; v_gene: TRBV20-1; d_gene: -; j_gene: TRBJ2-1
CDR3aa: CASSFETSGGAGYNEQFF; CDR3nt: TGTGCCAGCAGCTTTGAGACTAGCGGGGGGGCGGGATACAATGAGCAGTTCTTC; abundance: -; v_gene: TRBV13; d_gene: TRBD2; j_gene: TRBJ2-1
CDR3aa: CASQGPQGEQYF; CDR3nt: TGTGCCAGCCAGGGCCCCCAGGGCGAGCAGTACTTC; abundance: -; v_gene: TRBV7-9; d_gene: -; j_gene: TRBJ2-7
CDR3aa: CASSQDLTGRAEQYF; CDR3nt: TGCGCCAGCAGCCAAGATTTGACGGGGAGGGCCGAGCAGTACTTC; abundance: -; v_gene: TRBV4-3; d_gene: TRBD2; j_gene: TRBJ2-7
CDR3aa: CAWSTGRFAYEQYF; CDR3nt: TGTGCCTGGAGTACGGGCAGGTTTGCCTACGAGCAGTACTTC; abundance: few; v_gene: TRBV30; d_gene: -; j_gene: TRBJ2-7
CDR3aa: CASITTGGYEQYF; CDR3nt: TGTGCCAGTATCACGACAGGAGGATACGAGCAGTACTTC; abundance: few; v_gene: TRBV28; d_gene: -; j_gene: TRBJ2-7
CDR3aa: CASSQNQETQYF; CDR3nt: TGTGCCAGCAGCCAAAACCAAGAGACCCAGTACTTC; abundance: many; v_gene: TRBV7-2; d_gene: -; j_gene: TRBJ2-5
CDR3aa: CALNQGLQGLKETQYF; CDR3nt: TGTGCCTTAAACCAGGGGTTACAGGGACTTAAAGAGACCCAGTACTTC; abundance: -; v_gene: TRBV30; d_gene: -; j_gene: TRBJ2-5
CDR3aa: CASSNGQGGTSTDTQYF; CDR3nt: TGTGCCAGCAGCAACGGACAGGGGGGTACTAGCACAGATACGCAGTATTTT; abundance: many; v_gene: TRBV9; d_gene: TRBD1; j_gene: TRBJ2-3
CDR3aa: CATLPTSNEQFF; CDR3nt: TGTGCCACCCTCCCAACCAGTAATGAGCAGTTCTTC; abundance: -; v_gene: TRBV28; d_gene: -; j_gene: TRBJ2-1
CDR3aa: CASSQRGSLSSGANVLTF; CDR3nt: TGTGCCAGCAGCCAGAGGGGCAGTCTCTCCTCTGGGGCCAACGTCCTGACTTTC; abundance: few; v_gene: TRBV14; d_gene: -; j_gene: TRBJ2-6
CDR3aa: CASSPTSGPHNEQFF; CDR3nt: TGTGCCAGCAGCCCTACTAGCGGACCTCACAATGAGCAGTTCTTC; abundance: many; v_gene: TRBV3-1; d_gene: TRBD2; j_gene: TRBJ2-1
CDR3aa: CASSLYRGGSYEQYF; CDR3nt: TGTGCCAGCAGTCTGTATCGAGGGGGATCCTACGAGCAGTACTTC; abundance: few; v_gene: TRBV28; d_gene: -; j_gene: TRBJ2-7
CDR3aa: CASTEQGAKQPQHF; CDR3nt: TGTGCCAGCACGGAGCAGGGGGCGAAGCAGCCCCAGCATTTT; abundance: -; v_gene: TRBV6-1; d_gene: TRBD1; j_gene: TRBJ1-5
CDR3aa: CASSYSARRSNQPQHF; CDR3nt: TGTGCCAGCAGTTACTCAGCCAGGCGTAGCAATCAGCCCCAGCATTTT; abundance: few; v_gene: TRBV6-6; d_gene: -; j_gene: TRBJ1-5
CDR3aa: CASSDVRGTDTQYF; CDR3nt: TGTGCCAGCAGCGATGTGCGGGGCACAGATACGCAGTATTTT; abundance: few; v_gene: TRBV9; d_gene: -; j_gene: TRBJ2-3
CDR3aa: CASGGSGETQYF; CDR3nt: TGTGCCAGCGGGGGCTCCGGGGAGACCCAGTACTTC; abundance: -; v_gene: TRBV28; d_gene: -; j_gene: TRBJ2-5
CDR3aa: CASSLAWGGIQETQYF; CDR3nt: TGTGCCAGCAGCTTAGCTTGGGGGGGGATCCAAGAGACCCAGTACTTC; abundance: -; v_gene: TRBV7-8; d_gene: TRBD2; j_gene: TRBJ2-5
CDR3aa: CSARDGRVSTDTQYF; CDR3nt: TGCAGTGCTAGAGATGGCAGGGTGAGCACAGATACGCAGTATTTT; abundance: few; v_gene: TRBV20-1; d_gene: -; j_gene: TRBJ2-3
CDR3aa: CASRGQTNTEAFF; CDR3nt: TGTGCCAGCAGGGGACAGACGAATACTGAAGCTTTCTTT; abundance: -; v_gene: TRBV7-9; d_gene: TRBD1; j_gene: TRBJ1-1
CDR3aa: CAISVSSGLETQYF; CDR3nt: TGTGCCATCAGTGTGTCAAGCGGATTGGAGACCCAGTACTTC; abundance: -; v_gene: TRBV10-3; d_gene: -; j_gene: TRBJ2-5
CDR3aa: CASGLGVREGSYNEQLF; CDR3nt: TGTGCTAGTGGTTTGGGGGTGAGGGAGGGCTCCTACAATGAGCAGCTCTTC; abundance: few; v_gene: TRBV12-5; d_gene: TRBD2; j_gene: TRBJ2-1
CDR3aa: CASSAPNSPLHF; CDR3nt: TGTGCCAGCAGTGCCCCTAATTCACCCCTCCACTTT; abundance: -; v_gene: TRBV27; d_gene: -; j_gene: TRBJ1-6
CDR3aa: CSATRWGAGYGYTF; CDR3nt: TGCAGTGCCACTCGGTGGGGGGCAGGGTATGGCTACACCTTC; abundance: few; v_gene: TRBV20-1; d_gene: -; j_gene: TRBJ1-2
CDR3aa: CASSFLAGGPRDTQYF; CDR3nt: TGTGCCAGCAGCTTCCTAGCGGGAGGGCCAAGGGATACGCAGTATTTT; abundance: -; v_gene: TRBV7-9; d_gene: TRBD2; j_gene: TRBJ2-3
CDR3aa: CASSYSRRENQPQHF; CDR3nt: TGTGCCAGCAGTTACTCGAGACGGGAAAATCAGCCCCAGCATTTT; abundance: few; v_gene: TRBV6-2/TRBV6-3; d_gene: -; j_gene: TRBJ1-5
CDR3aa: CSASVAGGPNEQFF; CDR3nt: TGCAGTGCTAGCGTGGCGGGAGGGCCCAATGAGCAGTTCTTC; abundance: few; v_gene: TRBV20-1; d_gene: TRBD2; j_gene: TRBJ2-1
CDR3aa: CASSQHPGQGDTEAFF; CDR3nt: TGTGCCAGCAGCCAACACCCCGGACAGGGGGACACTGAAGCTTTCTTT; abundance: -; v_gene: TRBV14; d_gene: TRBD1; j_gene: TRBJ1-1
CDR3aa: CASSYSWGGGDNEQFF; CDR3nt: TGTGCCAGCAGTTACTCCTGGGGCGGGGGGGACAATGAGCAGTTCTTC; abundance: -; v_gene: TRBV6-2/TRBV6-3; d_gene: TRBD2; j_gene: TRBJ2-1